A selection of T cell receptor beta chains follows, all from one sample in a study of blood T cell repertoires in COVID-19. Some clones are missing from TCRdb's copy, which holds only in-frame ones; the method was immunoSEQ multiplex PCR. The table includes 150,000 to 160,000 clones, around 84% detected once. The sample taken for sequencing was peripheral blood. Receptor source: a woman aged 45-65 years with acute or convalescent COVID-19. The CDR3 runs from the conserved cysteine through the conserved F or W. The D gene is left open where the match is weak. Some rows have no size entry. The others give once, few or many, or a class for an expanded clone.

d_call,clone_size,j_call,v_call,cdr3_nt,cdr3_aa
TRBD1,-,TRBJ2-3,TRBV9,TGTGCCAGCAGCTTTAACAGGGGAACGACAGATACGCAGTATTTT,CASSFNRGTTDTQYF
TRBD1,-,TRBJ2-2,TRBV6-5,TGTGCCAGCAGGGGGACAGGCCGGGACACCGGGGAGCTGTTTTTT,CASRGTGRDTGELFF
-,-,TRBJ1-6,TRBV6-5,TGTGCCAGCAGTTACTCGAGAGGAGATTCACCCCTCCACTTT,CASSYSRGDSPLHF
TRBD1,-,TRBJ1-2,TRBV27,TGTGCCAGCAGCACGGGACAGCTTAGAGGCTACACCTTC,CASSTGQLRGYTF
TRBD2,-,TRBJ2-5,TRBV7-2,TGTGCCAGCAGCTTAGTAGGAGCGGGGCTGAAAGAGACCCAGTACTTC,CASSLVGAGLKETQYF
-,-,TRBJ2-7,TRBV7-9,TGTGCCAGCAGCCCAGACAGGATGACCTACGAGCAGTACTTC,CASSPDRMTYEQYF
-,-,TRBJ1-6,TRBV28,TGTGCCAGCAGCCTCAGCGGGGGGGTCAATTCACCCCTCCACTTT,CASSLSGGVNSPLHF
TRBD2,-,TRBJ2-7,TRBV10-3,TGTGCCATCAGGCCCGGGACTAGCGGACCCTCCTACGAGCAGTACTTC,CAIRPGTSGPSYEQYF
TRBD2,-,TRBJ2-3,TRBV6-2/TRBV6-3,TGTGCCAGCAGTTACTCCAGCGGGGGGTACACAGATACGCAGTATTTT,CASSYSSGGYTDTQYF
TRBD1,-,TRBJ1-1,TRBV7-2,TGTGCCAGCAGCTTCGGGACAGGGGGCACTGAAGCTTTCTTT,CASSFGTGGTEAFF
-,few,TRBJ2-7,TRBV5-4,TGTGCCAGCAGACCCCGGGCGGGCCTCTCCTACGAGCAGTACTTC,CASRPRAGLSYEQYF
TRBD1,once,TRBJ2-7,TRBV7-8,TGTGCCAGCAGCCCACAGGGGGCAGTAAACGAGCAGTACTTC,CASSPQGAVNEQYF
TRBD1,-,TRBJ2-5,TRBV29-1,TGCAGCGTTGATTCCCCACAGGGGCGCGATGAGACCCAGTACTTC,CSVDSPQGRDETQYF
TRBD1,-,TRBJ1-2,TRBV9,TGTGCCAGCAGCGTAGGACAGGGTTCAAGCTATGGCTACACCTTC,CASSVGQGSSYGYTF
-,-,TRBJ1-3,TRBV6-5,TGTGCCAGCGCCGGGGGAAGCTCTGGAAACACCATATATTTT,CASAGGSSGNTIYF
-,-,TRBJ2-7,TRBV7-8,TGTGCCAGCAGCTTAGCGCTCTTAGGGGGAGACGAGCAGTACTTC,CASSLALLGGDEQYF
TRBD1,few,TRBJ1-1,TRBV18,TGTGCCAGCTCACGAACGGGACAGGGAAACACTGAAGCTTTCTTT,CASSRTGQGNTEAFF
-,once,TRBJ2-5,TRBV2,TGTGCCAGCAGTGATCGGGGTTTAAGCCAAGAGACCCAGTACTTC,CASSDRGLSQETQYF
TRBD2,-,TRBJ2-5,TRBV3-1/TRBV3-2,TGTGCCAGCAGCCAAGCCTTAGGGACTAGCGGGGGGACCTTGAAGACCCAGTACTTC,CASSQALGTSGGTLKTQYF
TRBD1,-,TRBJ1-6,TRBV6-5,TGTGCCAGCAGAGACGGGACAGGAGGTAGATCACCCCTCCACTTT,CASRDGTGGRSPLHF
-,-,TRBJ2-5,TRBV5-4,TGTGCCAGCAGCTCCGAACCTAGATTGGTGACCCAGTACTTC,CASSSEPRLVTQYF
TRBD2,once,TRBJ2-1,TRBV2,TGTGCCAGCAGCCTTAGCGGGGGGGGATCCTACAATGAGCAGTTCTTC,CASSLSGGGSYNEQFF
-,-,TRBJ1-3,TRBV19,TGTGCCAGTAGCGATCGGGGGACCTTCTCTGGAAACACCATATATTTT,CASSDRGTFSGNTIYF
TRBD1,-,TRBJ1-3,TRBV10-3,TGTGCCATGAGACAGGGGCTGAGCTCTGGAAACACCATATATTTT,CAMRQGLSSGNTIYF
TRBD2,many,TRBJ2-3,TRBV7-2,TGTGCCAGCAGCTTGAATAGCGGGGGTAGCACAGATACGCAGTATTTT,CASSLNSGGSTDTQYF
-,-,TRBJ1-1,TRBV5-1,TGCGCCAGCAGTAAAACAGAGAACACTGAAGCTTTCTTT,CASSKTENTEAFF
TRBD1,once,TRBJ2-1,TRBV25-1,TGTGCCAGCAGTGACTCCAGGGGGCTTAATGAGCAGTTCTTC,CASSDSRGLNEQFF
-,-,TRBJ2-1,TRBV9,TGTGCCAGCAGTCCCTCGGGGATCAACAATGAGCAGTTCTTC,CASSPSGINNEQFF
TRBD1,few,TRBJ1-1,TRBV7-8,TGTGCCAGCAGCCTTACAGGGGGGACTGAAGCTTTCTTT,CASSLTGGTEAFF
-,-,TRBJ1-1,TRBV2,TGTGCCAGCAAGTCTTCTTTAGGGGGGGACACTGAAGCTTTCTTT,CASKSSLGGDTEAFF
-,-,TRBJ1-2,TRBV7-2,TGTGCCAGCAGCTTACTATTACAGGGACGCTATGGCTACACCTTC,CASSLLLQGRYGYTF
TRBD1,-,TRBJ1-3,TRBV6-5,TGTGCCAGCACCGACGGACAGGGAGCGGCATATTTT,CASTDGQGAAYF
-,-,TRBJ2-1,TRBV5-1,TGCGCCAGCAGCTTGTCGGGAATGGACAATGAGCAGTTCTTC,CASSLSGMDNEQFF
-,-,TRBJ1-5,TRBV27,TGTGCCAGCAGTCCTGGACTTCGCAATCAGCCCCAGCATTTT,CASSPGLRNQPQHF
TRBD1,-,TRBJ2-3,TRBV7-6,TGTGCCAGCACTTTTACAGGGGGCACAGATACGCAGTATTTT,CASTFTGGTDTQYF
TRBD1,-,TRBJ2-5,TRBV5-1,TGCGCCAGCAGCTTGCCCGTTGGGCAGGGGGCTTCAGAGACCCAGTACTTC,CASSLPVGQGASETQYF
-,-,TRBJ1-2,TRBV7-9,TGTGCCAGCATCACTGGGGTGGAGGGGCCCTACACCTTC,CASITGVEGPYTF
TRBD1,-,TRBJ2-5,TRBV9,TGTGCCAGCAACCCGACAGGGGGCGCGGGGACCCAGTACTTC,CASNPTGGAGTQYF
-,-,TRBJ2-5,TRBV5-1,TGCGCCAGCAGCTTGGATTTGCCAGGCCAAGCCCAGTACTTC,CASSLDLPGQAQYF
TRBD1,-,TRBJ1-3,TRBV4-2,TGTGCCAGCAGCCAGAAACCGGGACAGGGGGGGCATAGCTCTGGAAACACCATATATTTT,CASSQKPGQGGHSSGNTIYF
-,-,TRBJ2-1,TRBV14,TGTGCCAGCAGCCAAGATTTTGGAACAGGGCATCCCTACAATGAGCAGTTCTTC,CASSQDFGTGHPYNEQFF
-,-,TRBJ1-2,TRBV28,TGTGCCAGCCAAGTTTTAGCCAGGGACTATGGCTACACCTTC,CASQVLARDYGYTF
TRBD2,once,TRBJ2-5,TRBV6-2/TRBV6-3,TGTGCCAGCAGCGACCCGATGGGGGGGACGAGCCAAGAGACCCAGTACTTC,CASSDPMGGTSQETQYF
TRBD2,many,TRBJ2-6,TRBV10-3,TGTGCCATCAGTGATGGGCTAGCGGGAGCTGGGGCCAACGTCCTGACTTTC,CAISDGLAGAGANVLTF
-,-,TRBJ2-7,TRBV5-8,TGTGCCAGCAGCTTCTCCGACATCCGGTACGAGCAGTACTTC,CASSFSDIRYEQYF
-,-,TRBJ1-2,TRBV3-1/TRBV3-2,TGTGCCAGCAGCCGAGTTTCAGGGTCACATGGCTACACCTTC,CASSRVSGSHGYTF
TRBD1,-,TRBJ1-5,TRBV6-6,TGTGCCAGCAACAACGGGGACAGGGGGGATCAGCCCCAGCATTTT,CASNNGDRGDQPQHF
TRBD1,once,TRBJ1-2,TRBV5-4,TGTGCCAGCAGCTCCATGACAGGGGGTGACTATGGCTACACCTTC,CASSSMTGGDYGYTF
-,-,TRBJ2-2,TRBV6-4,TGTGCCGCACGGAGGGAGTCGAACACCGGGGAGCTGTTTTTT,CAARRESNTGELFF
TRBD1,-,TRBJ1-3,TRBV3-1/TRBV3-2,TGTGCCAGCAGCCCACGGACAGGTGTGGGAAACACCATATATTTT,CASSPRTGVGNTIYF
TRBD2,-,TRBJ2-5,TRBV7-8,TGTGCCAGCAGCTTAGGGACTAGCAGTGAGACCCAGTACTTC,CASSLGTSSETQYF